This is a list of T cell receptor beta chains from one sample in a study of blood T cell repertoires in COVID-19. Measured with immunoSEQ multiplex PCR; TCRdb has only the in-frame clones, and not every one. The data contain around 190,000 clones, about four fifths of them seen just once; the ten biggest clones take up 3% to 3.5%. What was sequenced was PBMCs or T cells enriched from blood (not recorded which). The receptors derive from a woman aged 25 to 39 who had been exposed to COVID-19. CDR3s include the opening cysteine and the closing phenylalanine or tryptophan. A D gene is named only where the DNA matches it firmly. Size values are once, few and many counts, or a class for expanded clones, and some rows have none.

j_gene: TRBJ2-7
abundance: many
d_gene: -
v_gene: TRBV7-6
CDR3aa: CASSFTDSYEQYF
CDR3nt: TGTGCCAGCAGCTTCACAGATAGCTACGAGCAGTACTTC

j_gene: TRBJ2-5
abundance: -
d_gene: -
v_gene: TRBV30
CDR3aa: CAWSVRDRQETQYF
CDR3nt: TGTGCCTGGAGTGTACGTGACAGGCAAGAGACCCAGTACTTC

j_gene: TRBJ1-1
abundance: -
d_gene: -
v_gene: TRBV18
CDR3aa: CASQGSLNTEAFF
CDR3nt: TGTGCCAGCCAGGGCAGCTTGAACACTGAAGCTTTCTTT

j_gene: TRBJ2-7
abundance: -
d_gene: TRBD2
v_gene: TRBV20-1
CDR3aa: CSAGGGYEQYF
CDR3nt: TGCAGCGCCGGGGGAGGGTACGAGCAGTACTTC

j_gene: TRBJ2-1
abundance: -
d_gene: TRBD2
v_gene: TRBV4-2
CDR3aa: CASSQHGTSGGDEQFF
CDR3nt: TGTGCCAGCAGCCAACATGGGACTAGCGGGGGGGATGAGCAGTTCTTC

j_gene: TRBJ2-7
abundance: -
d_gene: TRBD1
v_gene: TRBV27
CDR3aa: CASSPGTVAYEQYF
CDR3nt: TGTGCCAGCAGCCCGGGGACAGTTGCCTACGAGCAGTACTTC

j_gene: TRBJ1-2
abundance: -
d_gene: TRBD1
v_gene: TRBV4-3
CDR3aa: CASSQDFDRVNGYTF
CDR3nt: TGCGCCAGCAGCCAAGATTTTGACAGGGTAAATGGCTACACCTTC

j_gene: TRBJ1-1
abundance: few
d_gene: -
v_gene: TRBV11-1
CDR3aa: CASSLSTGNTEAFF
CDR3nt: TGTGCCAGCAGCTTATCTACAGGGAACACTGAAGCTTTCTTT

j_gene: TRBJ2-7
abundance: -
d_gene: -
v_gene: TRBV7-9
CDR3aa: CASSPPLVAEQYF
CDR3nt: TGTGCCAGCAGCCCGCCACTAGTCGCCGAGCAGTACTTC

j_gene: TRBJ1-1
abundance: -
d_gene: TRBD1
v_gene: TRBV20-1
CDR3aa: CSASRQGRDTEAFF
CDR3nt: TGCAGTGCTAGTAGACAGGGAAGGGACACTGAAGCTTTCTTT

j_gene: TRBJ1-4
abundance: -
d_gene: TRBD1
v_gene: TRBV7-8
CDR3aa: CASSSNQGAREKLFF
CDR3nt: TGTGCCAGCAGTTCAAACCAGGGGGCTAGGGAAAAACTGTTTTTT

j_gene: TRBJ1-1
abundance: -
d_gene: -
v_gene: TRBV6-5
CDR3aa: CASRVTPNTEAFF
CDR3nt: TGTGCCAGCAGAGTGACACCGAACACTGAAGCTTTCTTT

j_gene: TRBJ2-7
abundance: -
d_gene: TRBD1
v_gene: TRBV19
CDR3aa: CASSHATGDPYEQYF
CDR3nt: TGTGCCAGTAGCCACGCCACAGGGGACCCCTACGAGCAGTACTTC

j_gene: TRBJ2-1
abundance: -
d_gene: -
v_gene: TRBV30
CDR3aa: CAWVDLDDDLGAEQFF
CDR3nt: TGTGCCTGGGTCGACCTGGACGACGACCTGGGGGCTGAGCAGTTCTTC

j_gene: TRBJ2-3
abundance: -
d_gene: -
v_gene: TRBV4-1
CDR3aa: CASSQAGLARNTDTQYF
CDR3nt: TGCGCCAGCAGCCAAGCCGGCTTAGCGCGCAACACAGATACGCAGTATTTT

j_gene: TRBJ1-3
abundance: -
d_gene: -
v_gene: TRBV4-3
CDR3aa: CASSQTTGPDTIYF
CDR3nt: TGCGCCAGCAGCCAAACAACAGGGCCAGACACCATATATTTT

j_gene: TRBJ1-5
abundance: -
d_gene: TRBD1
v_gene: TRBV3-1/TRBV3-2
CDR3aa: CASSRTGQGSQPQHF
CDR3nt: TGTGCCAGCAGCCGGACGGGACAGGGGAGTCAGCCCCAGCATTTT

j_gene: TRBJ2-5
abundance: -
d_gene: -
v_gene: TRBV5-1
CDR3aa: CASSLEPRDLEETQYF
CDR3nt: TGCGCCAGCAGCTTGGAGCCCCGGGACTTAGAAGAGACCCAGTACTTC

j_gene: TRBJ2-3
abundance: -
d_gene: -
v_gene: TRBV24-1
CDR3aa: CATSEAQHTDTQYF
CDR3nt: TGTGCCACCAGTGAAGCGCAGCACACAGATACGCAGTATTTT

j_gene: TRBJ1-2
abundance: -
d_gene: -
v_gene: TRBV6-5
CDR3aa: CASIVGGVGRGYTF
CDR3nt: TGTGCCAGCATTGTCGGAGGGGTCGGTCGTGGCTACACCTTC

j_gene: TRBJ2-1
abundance: -
d_gene: TRBD2
v_gene: TRBV11-2
CDR3aa: CASSFSPAGGLYEQFF
CDR3nt: TGTGCCAGCAGCTTTTCCCCGGCGGGGGGGCTTTATGAGCAGTTCTTC

j_gene: TRBJ1-1
abundance: -
d_gene: -
v_gene: TRBV27
CDR3aa: CASSRLLKTVNTEAFF
CDR3nt: TGTGCCAGCAGTAGACTTTTAAAAACGGTGAACACTGAAGCTTTCTTT

j_gene: TRBJ1-3
abundance: -
d_gene: -
v_gene: TRBV9
CDR3aa: CASSVGQGISGNTIYF
CDR3nt: TGTGCCAGCAGCGTAGGTCAGGGAATCTCTGGAAACACCATATATTTT

j_gene: TRBJ2-3
abundance: -
d_gene: TRBD2
v_gene: TRBV10-3
CDR3aa: CAIAGGRADTQYF
CDR3nt: TGTGCCATCGCGGGGGGGCGGGCGGATACGCAGTATTTT

j_gene: TRBJ2-2
abundance: -
d_gene: TRBD2
v_gene: TRBV6-5
CDR3aa: CASKPSGNTGELFF
CDR3nt: TGTGCCAGCAAGCCTAGCGGGAACACCGGGGAGCTGTTTTTT

j_gene: TRBJ1-1
abundance: -
d_gene: -
v_gene: TRBV6-2/TRBV6-3
CDR3aa: CASSYSTRTEAFF
CDR3nt: TGTGCCAGCAGTTACTCGACTAGGACTGAAGCTTTCTTT

j_gene: TRBJ1-6
abundance: once
d_gene: -
v_gene: TRBV19
CDR3aa: CASSIDEGMRSPLHF
CDR3nt: TGTGCCAGTAGTATAGATGAGGGAATGCGGTCACCCCTCCACTTT

j_gene: TRBJ1-2
abundance: few
d_gene: -
v_gene: TRBV28
CDR3aa: CASSFQPGRGYTF
CDR3nt: TGTGCCAGCAGTTTCCAGCCAGGGCGAGGCTACACCTTC

j_gene: TRBJ2-7
abundance: -
d_gene: TRBD2
v_gene: TRBV6-5
CDR3aa: CATGASGTPYEQYF
CDR3nt: TGTGCCACAGGGGCTAGCGGGACCCCATACGAGCAGTACTTC

j_gene: TRBJ1-5
abundance: once
d_gene: TRBD1
v_gene: TRBV19
CDR3aa: CASSPRTGNNQPQHF
CDR3nt: TGTGCCAGTAGTCCCCGGACAGGAAACAATCAGCCCCAGCATTTT

j_gene: TRBJ1-2
abundance: -
d_gene: -
v_gene: TRBV7-9
CDR3aa: CASSLGLPDGYTF
CDR3nt: TGTGCCAGCAGCTTGGGACTTCCCGACGGCTACACCTTC

j_gene: TRBJ1-2
abundance: -
d_gene: TRBD1
v_gene: TRBV18
CDR3aa: CASSPNKDRGHGYTF
CDR3nt: TGTGCCAGCTCACCGAACAAAGACAGGGGGCACGGCTACACCTTC

j_gene: TRBJ2-2
abundance: few
d_gene: -
v_gene: TRBV2
CDR3aa: CASRWGAGASRPGELFF
CDR3nt: TGTGCCAGCAGATGGGGCGCCGGCGCCTCAAGGCCCGGGGAGCTGTTTTTT

j_gene: TRBJ1-1
abundance: -
d_gene: -
v_gene: TRBV14
CDR3aa: CASSHQRNTEAFF
CDR3nt: TGTGCCAGCAGCCATCAGCGGAACACTGAAGCTTTCTTT

j_gene: TRBJ2-7
abundance: -
d_gene: -
v_gene: TRBV6-5
CDR3aa: CASRPADLGDYEQYF
CDR3nt: TGTGCCAGCAGGCCGGCCGACCTAGGGGACTACGAGCAGTACTTC

j_gene: TRBJ2-5
abundance: -
d_gene: -
v_gene: TRBV9
CDR3aa: CASSVVVGQVETQYF
CDR3nt: TGTGCCAGCAGCGTAGTCGTGGGCCAGGTTGAGACCCAGTACTTC

j_gene: TRBJ2-7
abundance: -
d_gene: -
v_gene: TRBV3-1/TRBV3-2
CDR3aa: CASSQWSGGYEQYF
CDR3nt: TGTGCCAGCAGCCAATGGTCTGGCGGGTACGAGCAGTACTTC

j_gene: TRBJ2-7
abundance: -
d_gene: -
v_gene: TRBV21-1
CDR3aa: CASSKGCRRGGFEQYF
CDR3nt: TGTGCCAGCAGCAAAGGGTGTAGGCGGGGGGGCTTTGAGCAGTACTTC

j_gene: TRBJ1-5
abundance: -
d_gene: -
v_gene: TRBV6-5
CDR3aa: CASSQEEGQPQHF
CDR3nt: TGTGCCAGCAGTCAGGAGGAGGGTCAGCCCCAGCATTTT

j_gene: TRBJ1-4
abundance: -
d_gene: -
v_gene: TRBV13
CDR3aa: CASSSRFWGADEKLFF
CDR3nt: TGTGCCAGCAGCTCAAGATTCTGGGGCGCGGATGAAAAACTGTTTTTT

j_gene: TRBJ1-2
abundance: -
d_gene: -
v_gene: TRBV5-6
CDR3aa: CASRPSGYLYYGYTF
CDR3nt: TGTGCCAGCAGGCCTTCAGGGTATCTTTACTATGGCTACACCTTC

j_gene: TRBJ1-1
abundance: -
d_gene: TRBD1
v_gene: TRBV10-3
CDR3aa: CAIRRDSNTEAFF
CDR3nt: TGTGCCATCCGCCGGGACAGTAACACTGAAGCTTTCTTT

j_gene: TRBJ2-7
abundance: -
d_gene: -
v_gene: TRBV18
CDR3aa: CASSPATGTYEQYF
CDR3nt: TGTGCCAGCTCACCAGCCACAGGAACCTACGAGCAGTACTTC

j_gene: TRBJ2-1
abundance: -
d_gene: -
v_gene: TRBV5-1
CDR3aa: CASSLTQGKSNEQFF
CDR3nt: TGCGCCAGCAGCTTGACCCAGGGGAAGAGCAATGAGCAGTTCTTC

j_gene: TRBJ2-5
abundance: -
d_gene: TRBD2
v_gene: TRBV28
CDR3aa: CASSPPRGGEETQYF
CDR3nt: TGTGCCAGCAGTCCCCCCCGGGGGGGGGAAGAGACCCAGTACTTC

j_gene: TRBJ2-1
abundance: -
d_gene: TRBD2
v_gene: TRBV5-1
CDR3aa: CASSSESGGAGEQFF
CDR3nt: TGCGCCAGCAGCTCCGAGAGCGGGGGGGCGGGGGAGCAGTTCTTC

j_gene: TRBJ1-2
abundance: -
d_gene: TRBD1
v_gene: TRBV5-8
CDR3aa: CASSRGGRGYGYTF
CDR3nt: TGTGCCAGCAGCCGAGGGGGCCGGGGCTATGGCTACACCTTC

j_gene: TRBJ1-1
abundance: -
d_gene: -
v_gene: TRBV29-1
CDR3aa: CSVRGGGTEAFF
CDR3nt: TGCAGTGTGCGAGGGGGTGGCACTGAAGCTTTCTTT

j_gene: TRBJ2-2
abundance: -
d_gene: TRBD1
v_gene: TRBV5-1
CDR3aa: CASSGQGVSGELFF
CDR3nt: TGCGCCAGCAGCGGACAGGGGGTATCCGGGGAGCTGTTTTTT

j_gene: TRBJ2-1
abundance: -
d_gene: -
v_gene: TRBV5-1
CDR3aa: CASSPGGHGGGDEQFF
CDR3nt: TGCGCCAGCAGCCCTGGTGGTCATGGCGGGGGCGATGAGCAGTTCTTC

j_gene: TRBJ2-5
abundance: -
d_gene: TRBD1
v_gene: TRBV7-2
CDR3aa: CASSFRDRGQETQYF
CDR3nt: TGTGCCAGCAGCTTTCGTGACAGGGGGCAAGAGACCCAGTACTTC

j_gene: TRBJ1-1
abundance: -
d_gene: -
v_gene: TRBV19
CDR3aa: CASSQAMNTEAFF
CDR3nt: TGTGCCAGTAGTCAGGCCATGAACACTGAAGCTTTCTTT

j_gene: TRBJ1-2
abundance: -
d_gene: TRBD1
v_gene: TRBV18
CDR3aa: CASSPRGQGDYGYTF
CDR3nt: TGTGCCAGCTCACCCAGGGGACAGGGGGACTATGGCTACACCTTC

j_gene: TRBJ2-7
abundance: -
d_gene: TRBD1
v_gene: TRBV19
CDR3aa: CASQGAYEQYF
CDR3nt: TGTGCCAGTCAGGGGGCCTACGAGCAGTACTTC

j_gene: TRBJ1-6
abundance: -
d_gene: -
v_gene: TRBV7-9
CDR3aa: CASRTDATNSPLHF
CDR3nt: TGTGCCAGCAGGACAGACGCCACGAATTCACCCCTCCACTTT

j_gene: TRBJ2-7
abundance: -
d_gene: -
v_gene: TRBV6-5
CDR3aa: CASRDSYEQYF
CDR3nt: TGTGCCAGCAGGGACAGTTACGAGCAGTACTTC

j_gene: TRBJ2-1
abundance: -
d_gene: TRBD2
v_gene: TRBV29-1
CDR3aa: CSVELRGGPYNEQFF
CDR3nt: TGCAGCGTTGAATTGCGGGGGGGGCCTTACAATGAGCAGTTCTTC

j_gene: TRBJ1-4
abundance: once
d_gene: -
v_gene: TRBV19
CDR3aa: CASSKVYPTNEKLFF
CDR3nt: TGTGCCAGTAGTAAAGTCTACCCGACTAATGAAAAACTGTTTTTT

j_gene: TRBJ2-5
abundance: -
d_gene: -
v_gene: TRBV4-1
CDR3aa: CASSQFPATSQETQYF
CDR3nt: TGCGCCAGCAGCCAATTCCCTGCGACAAGCCAGGAGACCCAGTACTTC